The 9 T cell receptor beta chains below all came from one sample that was sequenced in a study of response to subunit inactivated influenza vaccine. TCRdb re-derived calls from the RT-PCR reads in MiXCR, one entry per CDR3 protein. This table has hundreds of thousands of distinct CDR3 sequences, 7.6% appearing once. The sample was PBMCs from blood, taken less than 30 months after vaccination. These TCRs come from a man aged 50 to 69 who received an inactivated influenza vaccine.

The chain combines TRBV4-2 with TRBJ2-7; TRBD2 matches at 12 bases. V lost 0 bases and J lost 4; bases outside the gene matches: 16. The CDR3 consists of 20 residues. Per the germline V gene, CDR1 is LGHNA and CDR2 is YNFKEQ. CDR3 sequence: CASSQDSGTSGSHHPYEQYF. The CDR3 DNA follows: TGTGCCAGCAGCCAAGACAGCGGGACTAGCGGGTCTCATCACCCTTACGAGCAGTACTTC.

This chain uses TRBV6-2 or TRBV6-3 with TRBJ2-7; D remains ambiguous. The CDR3 has 13 amino acids. Germline CDR1 MNHEY, CDR2 SVGEGT. With 7 bases removed from V and 3 bases from J, the gap between germline ends came to 13 bases. CDR3 residues: CASTPYAYYEQYF. The CDR3 nucleotides are TGTGCCAGCACCCCCTACGCCTACTACGAGCAGTACTTC.

This clonotype was seen a handful of times. The rearrangement links TRBV3-1 to TRBJ2-3; TRBD2 aligns across 12 bases. Germline-derived CDR1 and CDR2 are LGHDT and YNNKEL (reference sequence). The trim removed 1 base at V and 3 bases at J, leaving 5 bases unmatched. The CDR3 contains 17 residues. CDR3 protein: CASSQAGLAGMTDTQYF. DNA for the CDR3: TGTGCCAGCAGCCAAGCGGGACTAGCGGGTATGACAGATACGCAGTATTTT.

This clonotype was observed many times. This sequence joins TRBV21-1 and TRBJ1-2. TRBV21-1 is shown as a pseudogene. This CDR3 spans 15 amino acids. CDR3 residues: CASSNSEGRNYGYTF. DNA for the CDR3: TGTGCCAGCAGCAATTCGGAGGGACGTAACTATGGCTACACCTTC.

The table lists this clonotype with a few counts. The V gene is TRBV5-6, the J gene TRBJ2-5; D call uncertain. Trimming removed 1 base at V and 1 base at J, with 11 bases between. Germline CDR1 is SGHDT and CDR2 is YYEEEE. This CDR3 is 15 amino acids long. The CDR3 here is CASSLYWSGQETQYF. The CDR3, as DNA: TGTGCCAGCAGCTTGTACTGGTCGGGCCAAGAGACCCAGTACTTC. Full variable domain (remainder filled in from reference TRBV5-6 and TRBJ2-5): DAGVTQSPTHLIKTRGQQVTLRCSPKSGHDTVSWYQQALGQGPQFIFQYYEEEERQRGNFPDRFSGHQFPNYSSELNVNALLLGDSALYLCASSLYWSGQETQYFGPGTRLLVL.

This clonotype came up a few times. The V and J genes are TRBV4-3 and TRBJ2-7; D remains unclear. The CDR3 length is 19 residues. Trimming took 0 bases from V and 5 from J, leaving 26 bases between them. Germline CDR1 reads LGHNA; CDR2 reads YSLEER. The CDR3 loop is CASSQELVGKRTPDHEQYF. The CDR3 region has the DNA TGCGCCAGCAGCCAAGAGCTGGTGGGAAAGAGGACCCCTGACCACGAGCAGTACTTC.

The J gene is TRBJ2-1, the V gene TRBV10-3; 11 nucleotides align to TRBD2. Germline trimming cut 3 bases from V and 7 bases from J; bases unmatched to any gene: 5. The length of the CDR3 is 15 residues. CDR1 ENHRY and CDR2 SYGVKD come from the germline V gene. The CDR3 sequence: CAISEVVAGGNEQFF. The CDR3 DNA reads as TGTGCCATCAGTGAAGTAGTAGCGGGAGGGAATGAGCAGTTCTTC.

This clonotype has only one observation. The V gene is TRBV12-3 or TRBV12-4, the J gene TRBJ2-5, with D unclear. V lost 6 bases to trimming and J lost 5 bases, with 10 bases between them. The CDR3 is 12 residues long. CDR3: CASRRNDETQYF. Written as DNA, the CDR3 is TGTGCCAGCAGGCGGAACGACGAGACCCAGTACTTC.

This chain connects TRBV3-1 to TRBJ1-4; D gene unclear. Germline CDR1 and CDR2: LGHDT and YNNKEL (reference sequence). The germline V and J ends were trimmed by 2 bases and 0 bases, with 13 bases remaining between them. This CDR3 spans 17 amino acids. The CDR3 is CASSQSQLRTTNEKLFF. Here the CDR3 DNA reads TGTGCCAGCAGCCAATCTCAGCTAAGAACAACTAATGAAAAACTGTTTTTT.